This entry features one T cell receptor beta chain sequence. Its antigen remains unidentified. V was cut by 2 bases and J by 2 bases, with 10 bases left in between. This CDR3 is 14 amino acids long. Germline V gene lookup returns CDR1 MGHRA and CDR2 YSYEKL. The data belong to a study of T-cell memory formation after mild COVID-19. On the study more broadly: Clusters were largely donor specific.

With constant-segment primers, 5'RACE yielded cDNA libraries of TCR alpha and TCR beta that carried sample barcodes and UMIs. TCRdb passed the 5' RACE reads through MiXCR, listing each CDR3 protein once. Of approximately 270,000 distinct CDR3 sequences in the sample, 15% to 20% were seen once. Study-level findings and limits: Clones which contracted sat mainly in CM and EM if CD4+, and in EMRA if CD8+.

Sequencing was carried out using PBMCs or a T cell subset sorted from them (not recorded which). The clonotype originates from a man aged 18 to 35 who had mild COVID-19 (a few samples of this study predate the infection). Cell type and time point are not known. This chain links TRBV4-1 with TRBJ2-7, with TRBD2 as a possible D gene (5 bases). The CDR3 region has the DNA TGCGCCAGCAGCCAAAGTCGGGGAGCCTACGAGCAGTACGTC. Residues: CASSQSRGAYEQYV.